This T cell receptor beta chain originates from a study of CD8 T cell repertoires and HIV-1 epitope variants. Study details: Each of Twenty-five Gag and Nef epitope peptides stimulated a separate culture. Control wells had CMV/EBV/flu peptides, negative Ebola AY9, or no peptide.

The protocol was immunoSEQ multiplex PCR, while the TCRdb copy is restricted to in-frame clones and leaves out a portion. In the table there are about 95,000 clones, almost 75% of which are singletons. This CDR3 is built from 13 residues. V was shortened by 0 bases and J by 9 bases, with 12 bases between the two germline ends. Germline-derived CDR1 and CDR2 are SGDLS and YYNGEE. This TCR derives from a male donor with HIV. The source material was uncultured baseline CD8+ T cells from peripheral blood mononuclear cells (PBMCs). The chain has TRBV9 and TRBJ1-1; no definite D call. The CDR3 sequence: CASSVEPGGKAFF. The CDR3 bases are TGTGCCAGCAGCGTAGAACCAGGTGGGAAAGCTTTCTTT.